This passage covers 8 T cell receptor beta chains from one sample sequenced in a study of blood T cell repertoires in COVID-19. Using immunoSEQ multiplex PCR, the repertoire was profiled, and TCRdb retains in-frame clones only, with some absent. Of 150,000 to 200,000 clones detected, under 90% appear once; the ten largest clones hold about 3.4%. Sequencing used PBMCs or T cells enriched from blood (not recorded which). Receptors originate from a woman aged 55-69 years who had recovered from COVID-19.

V usage is TRBV6-2 or TRBV6-3 and J usage is TRBJ1-3; TRBD1 matches at 7 bases. The germline V gene encodes CDR1 MNHEY and CDR2 SVGEGT. The CDR3 has 14 amino acids. Losses at the gene ends were 4 bases for V and 2 bases for J; bases not matched to a gene: 2. Here the CDR3 DNA reads TGTGCCAGCAGTTCCGGACAGGCTGGAAACACCATATATTTT. Residues: CASSSGQAGNTIYF.

This chain uses TRBV5-6 with TRBJ2-1; a possible D gene is TRBD2 (5 bases). CDR1 and CDR2 (germline): SGHDT, YYEEEE. This CDR3 comprises 14 residues. V shed 4 bases and J shed 6 bases, with 14 bases lying between them. The CDR3 region is CASSGGGPVNEQFF. The CDR3, as DNA: TGTGCCAGCAGCGGCGGAGGTCCAGTCAATGAGCAGTTCTTC.

V and J are TRBV11-2 and TRBJ2-7; TRBD2 aligns across 10 bases. V trimming: 2 bases; J trimming: 5 bases; junction bases outside the gene matches: 12. The length of the CDR3 is 17 residues. CDR1 SGHAT and CDR2 FQNNGV come from the germline V gene. In DNA, the CDR3 is TGTGCCAGCAGCTTACTAGCGGGGGCTGCACCGGGCAACGAGCAGTACTTC. It codes for CASSLLAGAAPGNEQYF.

The rearrangement links TRBV4-1 to TRBJ1-2; 9 nucleotides match TRBD1. Trimming at V came to 2 bases and at J to 3 bases, leaving 7 bases not matched to a gene. CDR1 and CDR2 (germline): MGHRA, YSYEKL. The CDR3 runs to 16 residues. The chain's CDR3 is CASSQISQGAYYGYTF. DNA for the CDR3: TGCGCCAGCAGCCAAATATCACAGGGGGCTTACTATGGCTACACCTTC.

V is TRBV18 and J is TRBJ2-1; possibly TRBD2 for D (7 bases). V was cut by 1 base and J by 4 bases, with 8 bases left in between. Germline CDR1 is KGHSH and CDR2 is LQKENI. CDR3 size: 14 residues. The CDR3 protein is CASSPQGGYNEQFF. The CDR3 DNA reads TGTGCCAGCTCACCACAGGGGGGGTACAATGAGCAGTTCTTC.

The genes are TRBV4-1 and TRBJ2-7; 8 bases fit TRBD2. The CDR3 is 16 residues long. V lost 1 base and J lost 0; bases outside the gene matches: 5. In germline, CDR1 is MGHRA, CDR2 YSYEKL. The CDR3 nucleotides read TGCGCCAGCAGCCAAGGGGGCGGGGGGAACTCCTACGAGCAGTACTTC. Amino acids: CASSQGGGGNSYEQYF.

This clone was detected only once. The chain has TRBV6-6 and TRBJ2-2, with TRBD1 matching 8 bases. Trimming removed 7 bases from V and 6 bases from J; junction bases left unmatched: 4. This CDR3 is built from 13 residues. The germline gives CDR1 MNHNY, CDR2 SVGAGI (reference sequence). The CDR3 region is CASTRTGSGELFF. Here the CDR3 DNA reads TGTGCCAGCACCAGGACAGGGTCCGGGGAGCTGTTTTTT.

This sequence joins TRBV7-9 and TRBJ2-7, with 12 bases aligning to TRBD1. V gave up 3 bases and J gave up 2 bases; unmatched junction bases: 5. This CDR3 comprises 16 residues. Germline CDR1 is SEHNR and CDR2 is FQNEAQ (reference sequence). This CDR3 is CASSLGDRGLPYEQYF. The CDR3 DNA sequence: TGTGCCAGCAGCTTGGGGGACAGGGGGCTCCCCTACGAGCAGTACTTC.